These 24 T cell receptor beta chains originate from one sample sequenced in a study of shared clonotypes between healthy human individuals. Profiling relied on immunoSEQ multiplex PCR, and the TCRdb table lists in-frame clones only, not all of them. Counted here are about 330,000 clones, over 75% occurring once; the ten biggest clones make up around 15%. Input material: memory CD8+ T cells sorted from blood. Subset described: CD45RO+ cells pooled with CCR7-negative TemRA cells. Source of these receptors: a man between 18 and 35 years old in good health.

V usage is TRBV4-2 and J usage is TRBJ2-3, with 16 bases aligning to TRBD2. Germline loops: CDR1 LGHNA, CDR2 YNFKEQ. Germline trimming cut 2 bases from V and 0 bases from J; bases unmatched to any gene: 14. The CDR3 runs to 22 residues. CDR3 in amino acids: CASSQRFGTSGRALPSTDTQYF. CDR3 DNA sequence: TGTGCCAGCAGCCAACGCTTTGGGACTAGCGGGAGGGCCTTACCTAGCACAGATACGCAGTATTTT.

This chain links TRBV10-1 with TRBJ1-1; the D gene is possibly TRBD1 (6 bases). V was trimmed by 3 bases and J by 3 bases, leaving 14 bases between them. In germline, CDR1 is WNHNN, CDR2 SYGVQD (reference sequence). The CDR3 is 15 amino acids. The CDR3 DNA reads as TGCGCCAGCAGTGATGGGGGGCTCTGGGACACTGAAGCTTTCTTT. Its protein is CASSDGGLWDTEAFF.

The rearrangement uses TRBV4-1 and TRBJ1-1; TRBD1 is a possible D gene (6 bases). Per germline, CDR1 MGHRA and CDR2 YSYEKL. The CDR3 totals 15 residues. V was cut by 4 bases and J by 4 bases, with 16 bases left in between. The DNA for the CDR3 is TGCGCCAGCAGCCCTCGTCGGGGGGCGAGCACTGAAGCTTTCTTT. This encodes CASSPRRGASTEAFF.

The genes are TRBV6-5 and TRBJ2-5; D is perhaps TRBD1 or TRBD2 (5 bases each). V lost 5 bases and J 5 bases, leaving 9 bases between the germline ends. The germline V gene encodes CDR1 MNHEY and CDR2 SVGAGI. The CDR3 spans 12 residues. This chain's CDR3 is CASSLEGETQYF. The CDR3 bases are TGTGCCAGCAGTCTAGAGGGGGAGACCCAGTACTTC.

V and J are TRBV7-9 and TRBJ2-7, with 9 positions matching TRBD1. Looked up from germline, CDR1 is SEHNR and CDR2 is FQNEAQ (reference sequence). This CDR3 region has 12 residues. J lost 10 bases, V lost 3 bases, and 4 bases had no gene match. DNA for the CDR3: TGTGCCAGCAGCTTCGCACAGGGGGCTCAGTACTTC. It encodes CASSFAQGAQYF. The full variable domain, its missing parts supplied by reference TRBV7-9 and TRBJ2-7, is DTGVSQNPRHKITKRGQNVTFRCDPISEHNRLYWYRQTLGQGPEFLTYFQNEAQLEKSRLLSDRFSAERPKGSFSTLEIQRTEQGDSAMYLCASSFAQGAQYFGPGTRLTVT.

In this sample, this clone turned up once. J is TRBJ2-1 and V is TRBV6-1; TRBD2 matches at 9 bases. The CDR3 is 19 residues long. J was trimmed by 2 bases and V by 2 bases; bases with no gene match: 13. CDR1 is MNHNS and CDR2 is SASEGT in the germline V gene. CDR3 region: CASSEWRLAGRLPYNEQFF. The CDR3 nucleotides are TGTGCCAGCAGTGAATGGCGCCTAGCGGGACGTCTTCCCTACAATGAGCAGTTCTTC.

V is TRBV6-5 and J is TRBJ2-7; D gene ambiguous. The CDR3 covers 13 residues. V lost 0 bases and J 3 bases, leaving 6 bases between the germline ends. CDR1 and CDR2 (germline): MNHEY, SVGAGI. CDR3 coding DNA: TGTGCCAGCAGTTACTCGAACGTCTACGAGCAGTACTTC. Translated: CASSYSNVYEQYF.

This chain links TRBV11-2 with TRBJ2-2, with 13 bases lining up with TRBD2. This CDR3 has 18 amino acids. The V segment lost 3 bases and the J segment 4 bases; nucleotides outside the gene matches: 8. Germline values: CDR1 SGHAT, CDR2 FQNNGV. The CDR3 bases are TGTGCCAGCAGCTTCCTGTGGACTAGCGGGAGAGGCACCGGGGAGCTGTTTTTT. It encodes CASSFLWTSGRGTGELFF.

V gene TRBV29-1 combines with J gene TRBJ2-1, with 7 bases fitting TRBD2. Trimming removed 4 bases from V and 5 bases from J; junction bases left unmatched: 8. From germline, CDR1 is SQVTM and CDR2 ANQGSEA. This CDR3 spans 14 amino acids. This CDR3 is CSVVSLAADNEQFF. In nucleotides, the CDR3 is TGCAGCGTTGTGAGCCTAGCGGCAGACAATGAGCAGTTCTTC.

The rearrangement joins TRBV30 to TRBJ1-5, with TRBD1 identical over 7 bases. The CDR3 consists of 13 residues. J gave up 6 bases and V 2 bases, and 4 bases lay outside the gene matches. The germline CDR1 and CDR2 sequences are GTSNPN and SVGIG (reference sequence). The CDR3 region has the DNA TGTGCCTGGAGTATCACAGGGGTTCAGCCCCAGCATTTT. Translated: CAWSITGVQPQHF. Supplemented by reference TRBV30 and TRBJ1-5, the full variable domain reads SQTIHQWPATLVQPVGSPLSLECTVEGTSNPNLYWYRQAAGRGLQLLFYSVGIGQISSEVPQNLSASRPQDRQFILSSKKLLLSDSGFYLCAWSITGVQPQHFGDGTRLSIL.

The CDR3 bases are TGTGCCAGCAGCTTAGTGGGCGGGGGAATCACTGAAGCTTTCTTT. This sequence encodes CASSLVGGGITEAFF. The chain is built from TRBV7-9 and TRBJ1-1, with D maybe TRBD1 (5 bases). From germline, CDR1 is SEHNR and CDR2 FQNEAQ (reference sequence). V gave up 1 base and J gave up 4 bases, with 13 bases separating them. The CDR3 is 15 residues long.

The V call is TRBV27, the J call TRBJ2-7, with D perhaps TRBD1 (5 bases). Trimming cost V 2 bases and J 5 bases, with 16 bases left between them. This CDR3 comprises 15 residues. The germline gives CDR1 MNHEY, CDR2 SMNVEV (reference sequence). This chain's CDR3 is CASSLRAGWINEQYF. The CDR3 DNA follows: TGTGCCAGCAGTTTACGGGCAGGGTGGATCAACGAGCAGTACTTC.

This clone showed up just once. The gene calls are TRBV28 and TRBJ2-7; perhaps TRBD1 as D (5 bases). Germline CDR1 MDHEN, CDR2 SYDVKM. This CDR3 has 14 amino acids. The germline V and J ends were trimmed by 3 bases and 0 bases, with 9 bases remaining between them. The CDR3 DNA reads TGTGCCAGCAGTTTTCCACAGGTCTCCTACGAGCAGTACTTC. This gives the protein CASSFPQVSYEQYF.

The V gene is TRBV13, the J gene TRBJ1-4; weak D call: TRBD1 (5 bases). The CDR3 consists of 15 residues. V was cut by 5 bases and J by 3 bases, with 13 bases left in between. Germline CDR1 reads PRHDT; CDR2 reads FYEKMQ (reference sequence). CDR3 amino acids: CASSEEGVANEKLFF. CDR3 coding DNA: TGTGCCAGCAGCGAAGAAGGGGTCGCTAATGAAAAACTGTTTTTT. Full variable domain (missing parts from reference TRBV13 and TRBJ1-4): AAGVIQSPRHLIKEKRETATLKCYPIPRHDTVYWYQQGPGQDPQFLISFYEKMQSDKGSIPDRFSAQQFSDYHSELNMSSLELGDSALYFCASSEEGVANEKLFFGSGTQLSVL.

The rearrangement uses TRBV10-1 and TRBJ2-7, with D unclear. From germline, CDR1 is WNHNN and CDR2 SYGVQD (reference sequence). The CDR3 totals 16 residues. V was cut by 2 bases and J by 0 bases, with 14 bases left in between. CDR3 residues: CASSESQTPLSYEQYF. The CDR3 DNA sequence: TGCGCCAGCAGTGAGAGTCAGACTCCCCTCTCCTACGAGCAGTACTTC.

This clone was seen only a few times. The chain employs TRBV12-5 and TRBJ1-3; the D is unclear. This CDR3 region has 14 residues. Germline-derived CDR1 and CDR2 are LGHNT and FRNRAP. The ends were cut back, 5 bases at V and 4 bases at J, with 12 bases in the middle. The CDR3 bases are TGTGCTAGTGGTAGCTCGGACGGAGGAAACACCATATATTTT. As protein: CASGSSDGGNTIYF.

This clone is a singleton in its sample. J is TRBJ2-5 and V is TRBV7-9; the match to TRBD1 covers 7 bases. CDR1 and CDR2 (germline): SEHNR, FQNEAQ (reference sequence). CDR3 length: 13 residues. Germline trimming cut 2 bases from V and 5 bases from J; bases unmatched to any gene: 2. In DNA, the CDR3 is TGTGCCAGCAGCTTAAGGGGGCGGGAGACCCAGTACTTC. Translating gives CASSLRGRETQYF.

Notes on this clone: This specimen includes other DNA sequences encoding the same CDR3. The CDR3 region is CASSFPGNEQFF. CDR3 nucleotide sequence: TGTGCCAGCAGTTTTCCCGGAAATGAGCAGTTCTTC. The chain has TRBV27 and TRBJ2-1; no firm D call. The V end was cut by 3 bases, the J end by 7 bases, with 7 bases between. The germline V gene encodes CDR1 MNHEY and CDR2 SMNVEV (reference sequence). The CDR3 is 12 residues long.

This chain links TRBV15 with TRBJ2-1, with 10 bases identical to TRBD1. CDR3 length: 16 residues. After removal of 3 bases from V and 7 bases from J, the junction contained 9 bases not matched to a gene. Germline CDR1 and CDR2: LNHNV and YYDKDF (reference sequence). The CDR3 region is CATSRVSRDRGNEQFF. The DNA for the CDR3 is TGTGCCACCAGCAGGGTATCCCGGGACAGGGGAAATGAGCAGTTCTTC.

The chain links TRBV7-3 to TRBJ1-6; perhaps TRBD1 as D (6 bases). Germline V gene data show CDR1 as SGHTA and CDR2 as FQGTGA. With 1 base removed from V and 10 bases from J, the gap between germline ends came to 17 bases. CDR3 length: 16 residues. The CDR3 sequence: CASSLRGDRLGSPLHF. CDR3 bases: TGTGCCAGCAGCTTAAGAGGTGACAGGTTGGGATCACCCCTCCACTTT.

The V call is TRBV5-1, the J call TRBJ2-5; D not resolved. V lost 3 bases and J 3 bases, leaving 3 bases between the germline ends. The CDR3 runs to 11 residues. Germline V CDR1 and CDR2: SGHRS, YFSETQ. CDR3 nucleotides: TGCGCCAGCAGCTGGGAAGAGACCCAGTACTTC. It specifies CASSWEETQYF.

The CDR3 is CASSLERGGGYGYTF. In DNA form, the CDR3 reads TGTGCCAGCAGTTTGGAACGAGGGGGCGGGTATGGCTACACCTTC. V and J are TRBV27 and TRBJ1-2; 7 positions agree with TRBD1. The CDR3 runs to 15 residues. In germline, CDR1 is MNHEY, CDR2 SMNVEV (reference sequence). Germline trimming cut 3 bases from V and 5 bases from J; bases unmatched to any gene: 9.

The J gene is TRBJ2-1, the V gene TRBV20-1, with D hard to call. Per the germline V gene, CDR1 is DFQATT and CDR2 is SNEGSKA (reference sequence). Trimming stripped 6 bases from V and 4 bases from J, with 1 base between. The CDR3 runs to 9 residues. CDR3 sequence: CSAYNEQFF. CDR3 bases: TGCAGTGCGTACAATGAGCAGTTCTTC.

V is TRBV9 and J is TRBJ2-1, with TRBD1 matching over 7 bases. V gave up 3 bases and J gave up 0 bases; unmatched junction bases: 6. CDR3 length equals 16 residues. Germline V gene data show CDR1 as SGDLS and CDR2 as YYNGEE. CDR3 in DNA: TGTGCCAGCAGCGAGAGACAGGGCCTCTCCTACAATGAGCAGTTCTTC. Translated: CASSERQGLSYNEQFF.